Here is one TCR beta chain with its context. Germline V CDR1 and CDR2: MNHEY, SVGAGI. Trimming removed 4 bases at V and 2 bases at J, with 14 bases between. The CDR3 runs to 15 residues. This sample stems from a study of blood T cell repertoires in COVID-19. Using immunoSEQ multiplex PCR, the repertoire was profiled, and TCRdb retains in-frame clones only, with some absent. This sample has a few hundred thousand clones; 85% to 90% occur once, and the top ten carry more than 9%. Sequencing was done on a sample of PBMCs or T cells enriched from blood (not recorded which). The clonotype was recovered from a woman aged 18-30 years who had recovered from COVID-19. J is TRBJ1-2 and V is TRBV6-5; weak D call: TRBD1 (5 bases). The CDR3 DNA sequence: TGTGCCAGCAGTTCCGACGATGACAGCAACTATGGCTACACCTTC. Amino acids: CASSSDDDSNYGYTF.